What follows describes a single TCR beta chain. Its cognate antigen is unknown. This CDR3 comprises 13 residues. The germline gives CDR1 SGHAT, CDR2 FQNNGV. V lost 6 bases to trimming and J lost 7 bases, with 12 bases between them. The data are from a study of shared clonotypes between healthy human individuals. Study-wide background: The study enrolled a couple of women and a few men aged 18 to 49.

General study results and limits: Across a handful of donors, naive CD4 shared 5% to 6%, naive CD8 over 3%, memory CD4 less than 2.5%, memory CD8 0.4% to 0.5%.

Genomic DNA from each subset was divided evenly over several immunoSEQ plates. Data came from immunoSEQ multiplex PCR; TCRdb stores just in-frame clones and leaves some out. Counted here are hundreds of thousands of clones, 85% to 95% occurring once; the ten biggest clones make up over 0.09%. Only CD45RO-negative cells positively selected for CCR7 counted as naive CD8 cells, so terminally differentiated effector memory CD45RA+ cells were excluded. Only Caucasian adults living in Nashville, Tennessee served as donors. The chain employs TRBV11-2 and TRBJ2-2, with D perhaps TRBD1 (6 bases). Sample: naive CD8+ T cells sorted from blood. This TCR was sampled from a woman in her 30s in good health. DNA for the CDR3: TGTGCCAGCAGTTGGCAGGGGATCGGGGAGCTGTTTTTT. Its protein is CASSWQGIGELFF.